This T cell receptor (beta chain) emerged from a study of blood T cell repertoires in COVID-19. Study context: Samples of COVID-19 (acute and convalescent) were obtained from the United States, Italy and Spain. T cells, B-cell-depleted T cells, or PBMCs supplied cDNA or gDNA.

CDR3 size: 14 residues. CDR1 is SGHRS and CDR2 is YFSETQ in the germline V gene. Trimming shortened V by 0 bases and J by 6 bases, and 13 bases separated the two germline ends. This table comes from immunoSEQ multiplex PCR, and its TCRdb copy is limited to in-frame clones, with some not included. The sample lists approximately 230,000 clones; around 88% were seen once. This clonotype originated in a man older than 75 with acute or convalescent COVID-19. Material for sequencing was peripheral blood. The genes are TRBV5-1 and TRBJ2-7; the D gene is possibly TRBD2 (5 bases). The CDR3 protein is CASSLDSPRGEQYF. DNA for the CDR3: TGCGCCAGCAGCTTGGACAGCCCTCGGGGCGAGCAGTACTTC.